A selection of T cell receptor beta chains follows, all from one sample in a study of shared clonotypes between healthy human individuals. Assay: immunoSEQ multiplex PCR; the TCRdb copy retains only in-frame clones and omits some. The data show approximately 240,000 clones, approximately 65% seen once. Input material: memory CD4+ T cells sorted from blood. Receptors were obtained from a young man in good health. Both conserved end residues are part of each CDR3. The order of the fields is V gene, J gene, clone size, D gene, CDR3 protein, CDR3 DNA. The D gene is left open where the match is weak. Clone size, where shown, is once, few, many, or a class for clones that have expanded.

v_gene: TRBV28; j_gene: TRBJ2-3; abundance: -; d_gene: -; CDR3aa: CASSLSGSTDTQYF; CDR3nt: TGTGCCAGCAGTTTAAGCGGGAGCACAGATACGCAGTATTTT
v_gene: TRBV19; j_gene: TRBJ1-2; abundance: once; d_gene: TRBD1; CDR3aa: CASSEWTGKGYTF; CDR3nt: TGTGCCAGTAGTGAATGGACAGGGAAAGGCTACACCTTC
v_gene: TRBV28; j_gene: TRBJ1-5; abundance: once; d_gene: -; CDR3aa: CASTILQGQGATQPQHF; CDR3nt: TGTGCCAGCACTATACTCCAGGGCCAGGGTGCGACTCAGCCCCAGCATTTT
v_gene: TRBV7-2; j_gene: TRBJ2-1; abundance: -; d_gene: -; CDR3aa: CASSLSRGKDEQFF; CDR3nt: TGTGCCAGCAGCTTGAGCAGGGGTAAGGATGAGCAGTTCTTC
v_gene: TRBV21-1; j_gene: TRBJ1-3; abundance: -; d_gene: -; CDR3aa: CASSRTFAEGACGNTIYF; CDR3nt: -
v_gene: TRBV28; j_gene: TRBJ1-2; abundance: -; d_gene: -; CDR3aa: CASSIYGWTAEYGYTF; CDR3nt: TGTGCCAGCAGTATATATGGGTGGACTGCGGAATATGGCTACACCTTC
v_gene: TRBV6-4; j_gene: TRBJ2-3; abundance: -; d_gene: TRBD2; CDR3aa: CASSDAGGTDTQYF; CDR3nt: TGTGCCAGCAGTGACGCGGGAGGCACAGATACGCAGTATTTT
v_gene: TRBV10-3; j_gene: TRBJ2-7; abundance: -; d_gene: TRBD1; CDR3aa: CAISGLQGGEQYF; CDR3nt: TGTGCCATCAGTGGGTTACAGGGGGGAGAGCAGTACTTC
v_gene: TRBV5-6; j_gene: TRBJ1-4; abundance: -; d_gene: -; CDR3aa: CASSLRGTNEKLFF; CDR3nt: TGTGCCAGCAGCTTGAGGGGAACTAATGAAAAACTGTTTTTT
v_gene: TRBV29-1; j_gene: TRBJ2-5; abundance: -; d_gene: TRBD2; CDR3aa: CSAGGYQETQYF; CDR3nt: TGCAGCGCCGGGGGGTACCAAGAGACCCAGTACTTC
v_gene: TRBV5-1; j_gene: TRBJ2-7; abundance: -; d_gene: -; CDR3aa: CASSLNLGGITPQYF; CDR3nt: TGCGCCAGCAGCTTAAACCTAGGGGGGATCACCCCTCAGTACTTC
v_gene: TRBV5-1; j_gene: TRBJ1-5; abundance: few; d_gene: -; CDR3aa: CASTAGDGQPQHF; CDR3nt: TGCGCCAGCACCGCGGGTGACGGTCAGCCCCAGCATTTT
v_gene: TRBV27; j_gene: TRBJ1-2; abundance: -; d_gene: -; CDR3aa: CASSGERVSSPLSYTF; CDR3nt: TGTGCCAGCAGTGGGGAAAGGGTTAGCTCCCCCTTGAGCTACACCTTC
v_gene: TRBV5-1; j_gene: TRBJ2-7; abundance: -; d_gene: TRBD2; CDR3aa: CASSRGGLAGGPDEQYF; CDR3nt: TGCGCCAGCAGCAGAGGCGGACTAGCGGGAGGGCCCGACGAGCAGTACTTC
v_gene: TRBV6-4; j_gene: TRBJ1-1; abundance: once; d_gene: -; CDR3aa: CASSLYMNTEAFF; CDR3nt: TGTGCCAGCAGTCTATACATGAACACTGAAGCTTTCTTT
v_gene: TRBV7-9; j_gene: TRBJ2-3; abundance: -; d_gene: TRBD2; CDR3aa: CASSLELTSGISTDTQYF; CDR3nt: TGTGCCAGCAGCTTAGAGTTGACTAGCGGGATTAGCACAGATACGCAGTATTTT
v_gene: TRBV28; j_gene: TRBJ2-2; abundance: few; d_gene: TRBD2; CDR3aa: CASNRLAGDVGELFF; CDR3nt: TGTGCCAGCAATAGACTAGCGGGAGACGTCGGGGAGCTGTTTTTT
v_gene: TRBV7-9; j_gene: TRBJ2-3; abundance: once; d_gene: -; CDR3aa: CASSLALDSYTQYF; CDR3nt: TGTGCCAGCAGCTTAGCTTTAGACAGCTATACGCAGTATTTT
v_gene: TRBV28; j_gene: TRBJ1-4; abundance: -; d_gene: -; CDR3aa: CASSVPTLNEKLFF; CDR3nt: TGTGCCAGCAGTGTCCCGACCTTAAATGAAAAACTGTTTTTT
v_gene: TRBV7-9; j_gene: TRBJ2-7; abundance: -; d_gene: TRBD1; CDR3aa: CASSQPGQSNEQYF; CDR3nt: TGTGCCAGCAGCCAACCGGGACAGTCTAACGAGCAGTACTTC
v_gene: TRBV12-5; j_gene: TRBJ1-2; abundance: -; d_gene: -; CDR3aa: CASGTDGYGYTF; CDR3nt: TGTGCTAGTGGGACAGACGGCTATGGCTACACCTTC
v_gene: TRBV9; j_gene: TRBJ2-7; abundance: -; d_gene: -; CDR3aa: CASSPNPRSPYEQYF; CDR3nt: TGTGCCAGCAGCCCCAATCCGAGAAGTCCCTACGAGCAGTACTTC
v_gene: TRBV7-9; j_gene: TRBJ2-1; abundance: -; d_gene: -; CDR3aa: CASSFRDSSYNEQFF; CDR3nt: TGTGCCAGCAGCTTCCGGGATAGCTCCTACAATGAGCAGTTCTTC
v_gene: TRBV29-1; j_gene: TRBJ2-1; abundance: -; d_gene: TRBD2; CDR3aa: CSVGLAVYNEQFF; CDR3nt: TGCAGCGTCGGACTAGCGGTTTACAATGAGCAGTTCTTC
v_gene: TRBV28; j_gene: TRBJ1-5; abundance: -; d_gene: -; CDR3aa: CATERGRNQPQHF; CDR3nt: TGTGCCACCGAAAGGGGCCGCAATCAGCCCCAGCATTTT
v_gene: TRBV7-2; j_gene: TRBJ2-1; abundance: -; d_gene: TRBD2; CDR3aa: CASSLGAGAVNEQFF; CDR3nt: TGTGCCAGCAGCTTAGGAGCGGGAGCGGTGAATGAGCAGTTCTTC
v_gene: TRBV5-6; j_gene: TRBJ1-2; abundance: -; d_gene: -; CDR3aa: CASSSGDGDYGYTF; CDR3nt: TGTGCCAGCAGCTCCGGGGACGGGGACTATGGCTACACCTTC
v_gene: TRBV18; j_gene: TRBJ2-1; abundance: -; d_gene: -; CDR3aa: CASSPPGQNYNEQFF; CDR3nt: TGTGCCAGCTCACCACCGGGGCAGAACTACAATGAGCAGTTCTTC
v_gene: TRBV5-1; j_gene: TRBJ2-3; abundance: -; d_gene: -; CDR3aa: CASSLRGPGSRDTQYF; CDR3nt: TGCGCCAGCAGCTTAAGGGGACCGGGGTCCAGAGATACGCAGTATTTT
v_gene: TRBV18; j_gene: TRBJ1-1; abundance: -; d_gene: -; CDR3aa: CASSPPGGLRGTEAFF; CDR3nt: TGTGCCAGCTCACCACCAGGAGGTCTAAGAGGGACTGAAGCTTTCTTT
v_gene: TRBV28; j_gene: TRBJ1-5; abundance: -; d_gene: -; CDR3aa: CASSPQGSGPQPQHF; CDR3nt: TGTGCCAGCAGTCCCCAAGGGTCAGGTCCCCAGCCCCAGCATTTT
v_gene: TRBV6-5; j_gene: TRBJ2-1; abundance: -; d_gene: TRBD2; CDR3aa: CASRSLAGDNEQFF; CDR3nt: TGTGCCAGCAGGTCACTAGCGGGAGATAATGAGCAGTTCTTC
v_gene: TRBV2; j_gene: TRBJ2-1; abundance: -; d_gene: TRBD2; CDR3aa: CASRAGTNNEQFF; CDR3nt: TGTGCCAGCAGGGCCGGGACTAACAATGAGCAGTTCTTC
v_gene: TRBV19; j_gene: TRBJ2-1; abundance: -; d_gene: -; CDR3aa: CASSPDRSSYNEQFF; CDR3nt: TGTGCCAGTAGTCCTGATCGGAGCTCCTACAATGAGCAGTTCTTC
v_gene: TRBV19; j_gene: TRBJ2-3; abundance: few; d_gene: TRBD1; CDR3aa: CARGLDRADTQYF; CDR3nt: TGTGCCAGGGGATTAGACAGGGCAGATACGCAGTATTTT
v_gene: TRBV5-1; j_gene: TRBJ2-7; abundance: -; d_gene: TRBD2; CDR3aa: CASWDGLAGVEQYF; CDR3nt: TGCGCCAGCTGGGACGGACTAGCGGGAGTTGAGCAGTACTTC
v_gene: TRBV10-3; j_gene: TRBJ2-2; abundance: -; d_gene: -; CDR3aa: CAINPSGNAGELFF; CDR3nt: TGTGCCATCAATCCCAGTGGGAATGCCGGGGAGCTGTTTTTT